Detailed here is one TCR beta chain. The data were obtained in a study of blood T cell repertoires in COVID-19. Turning to the study itself: Acute and convalescent COVID-19 samples came from the United States, Italy and Spain.

Original data processing: Amplified reference gene primers provided the basis for estimating nucleated cell counts. The table came from immunoSEQ multiplex PCR; TCRdb's copy has only in-frame clones and leaves some out. V and J calls and clone size are given by that table; D and trimming were obtained from the DNA. This sample carries about 120,000 clones, roughly 84% of them seen once, and the ten largest clones take about 3%. The V gene's germline CDR1 is SGHRS and CDR2 YFSETQ. V lost 3 bases, J lost 9 bases, and 6 bases stayed unmatched. CDR3 length: 13 residues. The chain couples TRBV5-1 to TRBJ2-1; TRBD2 aligns across 7 bases. Specimen: peripheral blood. This sequence originates from a man aged 40-55 years with acute or convalescent COVID-19. CDR3 DNA: TGCGCCAGCAGCTACGGGGGGTCGGTTGAGCAGTTCTTC. This codes for CASSYGGSVEQFF.